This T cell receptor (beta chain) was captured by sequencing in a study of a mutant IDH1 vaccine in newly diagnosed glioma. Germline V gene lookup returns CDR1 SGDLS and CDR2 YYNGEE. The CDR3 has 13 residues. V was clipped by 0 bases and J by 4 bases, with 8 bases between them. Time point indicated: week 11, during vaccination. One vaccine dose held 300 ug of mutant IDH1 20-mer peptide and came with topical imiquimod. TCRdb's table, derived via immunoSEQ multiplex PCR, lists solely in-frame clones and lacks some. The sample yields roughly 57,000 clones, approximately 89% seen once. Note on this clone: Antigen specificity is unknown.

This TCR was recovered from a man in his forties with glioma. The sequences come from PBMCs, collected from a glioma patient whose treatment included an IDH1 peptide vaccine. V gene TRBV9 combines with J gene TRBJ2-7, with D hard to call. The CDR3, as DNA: TGTGCCAGCAGCGTAGCTTACGGTTACGAGCAGTACTTC. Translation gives CASSVAYGYEQYF.